One and the same sample provided the 11 T cell receptor beta chains below, sequenced in a study of blood T cell repertoires in COVID-19. Assay used: immunoSEQ multiplex PCR; TCRdb lists only in-frame clones, some missing. The data hold fewer than 250,000 clones, with roughly four fifths observed a single time. Source material: peripheral blood. Receptors were obtained from a woman aged 40 to 49 with active or convalescent COVID-19.

The rearrangement joins TRBV3-1 (or the pseudogene TRBV3-2) to TRBJ1-2, with no clear D. V dropped 1 base and J dropped 4 bases, with 13 bases sitting between them. CDR1 and CDR2 from the germline V gene are LGHDT and YNNKEL (reference sequence). The CDR3 is 15 residues long. The CDR3 reads CASSQGFRSPYGYTF. In DNA, the CDR3 is TGTGCCAGCAGCCAAGGGTTCAGGTCCCCCTATGGCTACACCTTC.

This chain joins TRBV10-3 and TRBJ1-5, with no clear D. The CDR3 sequence is 15 residues long. Germline loops: CDR1 ENHRY, CDR2 SYGVKD. V was shortened by 7 bases and J by 3 bases, with 16 bases between the two germline ends. CDR3 bases: TGTGCCATCAAAGCGGGCAGCGGTCTCAATCAGCCCCAGCATTTT. Its translation: CAIKAGSGLNQPQHF.

The V call is TRBV10-1, the J call TRBJ1-3; the D gene is possibly TRBD1 (5 bases). The CDR3 spans 18 residues. Germline lookup yields CDR1 WNHNN and CDR2 SYGVQD (reference sequence). V was clipped by 0 bases and J by 0 bases, with 15 bases between them. The CDR3 sequence is CASSESLRGGISGNTIYF. The CDR3, as DNA: TGCGCCAGCAGTGAGTCGTTAAGGGGTGGAATCTCTGGAAACACCATATATTTT.

V usage is TRBV7-2 and J usage is TRBJ2-2; 8 nucleotides agree with TRBD1. The length of the CDR3 is 19 residues. The trim removed 5 bases at V and 7 bases at J, leaving 21 bases unmatched. The germline V gene has CDR1 SGHTA and CDR2 FQGNSA. The CDR3 DNA sequence: TGTGCCAGCAGCCTGACCAACAGGGGGATCGGAGGCTTCGACGGGGAGCTGTTTTTT. Translating it yields CASSLTNRGIGGFDGELFF.

The chain is built from TRBV9 and TRBJ1-6; the D is unclear. V was cut by 0 bases and J by 12 bases, with 10 bases left in between. The CDR3 extends over 13 amino acids. Germline V gene data show CDR1 as SGDLS and CDR2 as YYNGEE. The CDR3 loop is CASSVEPGRPLHF. The CDR3 nucleotides are TGTGCCAGCAGCGTAGAACCGGGAAGACCCCTCCACTTT.

This clone was seen a single time. The chain uses TRBV5-1 and TRBJ2-3; 8 bases map to TRBD1. There are 15 residues in the CDR3. CDR1 and CDR2 (germline): SGHRS, YFSETQ. J was trimmed by 3 bases and V by 2 bases; bases with no gene match: 5. The CDR3 region is CASSFQGAGTDTQYF. The DNA for the CDR3 is TGCGCCAGCAGCTTCCAGGGGGCTGGTACAGATACGCAGTATTTT. Supplemented by reference TRBV5-1 and TRBJ2-3, the full variable domain reads KAGVTQTPRYLIKTRGQQVTLSCSPISGHRSVSWYQQTPGQGLQFLFEYFSETQRNKGNFPGRFSGRQFSNSRSEMNVSTLELGDSALYLCASSFQGAGTDTQYFGPGTRLTVL.

J is TRBJ2-1 and V is TRBV29-1; D might be TRBD2 (6 bases). Germline-derived CDR1 and CDR2 are SQVTM and ANQGSEA. Trimming cost V 6 bases and J 8 bases, with 17 bases left between them. The CDR3 is made up of 13 amino acids. CDR3 nucleotide sequence: TGCAGCGTCCGGGACTCCCCAGGGCATGAGCAGTTCTTC. This sequence encodes CSVRDSPGHEQFF.

J is TRBJ2-7 and V is TRBV4-1, with 7 nucleotides matching TRBD1. Trimming cost V 4 bases and J 4 bases; bases outside gene matches: 13. This CDR3 has 16 amino acids. Germline CDR1 is MGHRA and CDR2 is YSYEKL. In nucleotides, the CDR3 is TGCGCCAGCAGCCGCACCCCGCAGGGGGATCGGTACGAGCAGTACTTC. Amino acid sequence: CASSRTPQGDRYEQYF.

J is TRBJ1-2 and V is TRBV15, with 10 bases aligning to TRBD1. CDR1 LNHNV and CDR2 YYDKDF come from the germline V gene (reference sequence). The ends lost 1 base at V and 2 bases at J; junction bases unmatched: 7. The CDR3 extends over 17 amino acids. CDR3 sequence reads: CATSRARTGGGNYGYTF. The CDR3 DNA follows: TGTGCCACCAGCAGAGCCCGGACAGGGGGAGGAAACTATGGCTACACCTTC.

This clone showed up many times. This chain joins TRBV12-3 or TRBV12-4 and TRBJ1-3; D not certain. The length of the CDR3 is 13 residues. V dropped 7 bases and J dropped 4 bases, with 11 bases sitting between them. This CDR3 is CASTLRSGNTIYF. DNA of the CDR3: TGTGCCAGCACCCTCCGTTCCGGAAACACCATATATTTT.

The chain couples TRBV19 to TRBJ2-1; D might be TRBD1 (8 bases). The V gene's germline CDR1 is LNHDA and CDR2 SQIVND (reference sequence). V lost 2 bases and J 10 bases, leaving 18 bases between the germline ends. The CDR3 extends over 15 amino acids. Here the CDR3 DNA reads TGTGCCAGTAGTATACAACAGGGGGTGGGAGGGGAGCAGTTCTTC. This gives the protein CASSIQQGVGGEQFF.